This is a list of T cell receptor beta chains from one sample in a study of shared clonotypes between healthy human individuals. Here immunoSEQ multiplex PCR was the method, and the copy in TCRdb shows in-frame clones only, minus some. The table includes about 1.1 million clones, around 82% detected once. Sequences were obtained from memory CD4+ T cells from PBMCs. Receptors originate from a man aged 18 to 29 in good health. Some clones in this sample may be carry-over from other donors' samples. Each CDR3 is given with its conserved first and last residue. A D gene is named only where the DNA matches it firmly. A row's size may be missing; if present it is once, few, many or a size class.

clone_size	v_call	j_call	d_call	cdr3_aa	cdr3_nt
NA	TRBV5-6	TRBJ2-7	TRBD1	CASSRRGRASYEQYF	TGTGCCAGCAGCCGCAGGGGGCGCGCTTCCTACGAGCAGTACTTC
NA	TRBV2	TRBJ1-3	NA	CAGRGAGNTIYF	TGTGCCGGACGAGGGGCTGGAAACACCATATATTTT
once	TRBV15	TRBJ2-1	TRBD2	CATSRGGRQYNEQFF	TGTGCCACCAGCAGGGGCGGGAGGCAGTACAATGAGCAGTTCTTC
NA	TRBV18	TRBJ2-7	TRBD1	CASSLGRGQDEQYF	TGTGCCAGCTCACTTGGCAGAGGACAGGACGAGCAGTACTTC
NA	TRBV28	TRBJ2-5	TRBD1	CASSLDRGQETQYF	TGTGCCAGCAGTCTGGACAGGGGGCAGGAGACCCAGTACTTC
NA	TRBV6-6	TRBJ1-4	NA	CASSYGGLSEKLFF	TGTGCCAGCAGTTACGGAGGGCTCAGTGAAAAACTGTTTTTT
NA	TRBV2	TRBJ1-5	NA	CASSEMGRGGNQPQHF	TGTGCCAGCAGTGAAATGGGCAGGGGAGGCAATCAGCCCCAGCATTTT
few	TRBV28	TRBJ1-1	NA	CASSLQGTEAFF	TGTGCCAGCAGTTTACAGGGGACTGAAGCTTTCTTT
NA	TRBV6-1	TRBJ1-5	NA	CASTNGQYSNQPQHF	TGTGCCAGCACCAACGGACAGTATAGCAATCAGCCCCAGCATTTT
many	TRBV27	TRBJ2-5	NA	CASSYREQETQYF	TGTGCCAGCAGTTACCGGGAGCAAGAGACCCAGTACTTC
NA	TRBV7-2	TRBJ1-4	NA	CASSPRGVVLPDEKLFF	TGTGCCAGCAGCCCTAGAGGGGTCGTGTTACCCGACGAAAAACTGTTTTTT
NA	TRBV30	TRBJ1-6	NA	CARADGYNSPLHF	TGTGCTCGTGCAGACGGATATAATTCACCCCTCCACTTT
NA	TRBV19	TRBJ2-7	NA	CASRDSYEQYF	TGTGCCAGTCGTGACAGCTACGAGCAGTACTTC
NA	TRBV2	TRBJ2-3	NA	CASSATILTDTQYF	TGTGCCAGCAGTGCAACTATTCTCACAGATACGCAGTATTTT
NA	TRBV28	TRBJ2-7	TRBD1	CASSLPWTGTYEQYF	TGTGCCAGCAGCCTTCCTTGGACAGGGACCTACGAGCAGTACTTC
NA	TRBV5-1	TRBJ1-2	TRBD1	CASTLEGALSRGYTF	TGCGCCAGCACTCTCGAGGGGGCGCTGTCTCGTGGCTACACCTTC
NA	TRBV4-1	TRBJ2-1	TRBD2	CASSQGWLAGVIEQFF	TGCGCCAGCAGCCAAGGGTGGCTAGCGGGAGTTATTGAGCAGTTCTTC
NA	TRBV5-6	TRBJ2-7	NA	CASSLMQANEQYF	TGTGCCAGCAGCTTGATGCAGGCTAACGAGCAGTACTTC
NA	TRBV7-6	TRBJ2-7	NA	CASSLYREYEQYF	TGTGCCAGCAGCTTGTACAGGGAGTACGAGCAGTACTTC
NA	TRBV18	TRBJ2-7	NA	CASSLGQTAYEQYF	TGTGCCAGCTCACTAGGACAGACAGCCTACGAGCAGTACTTC
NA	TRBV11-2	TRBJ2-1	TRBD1	CASRIQGSGNEQFF	TGTGCCAGCAGGATACAGGGGAGTGGCAATGAGCAGTTCTTC
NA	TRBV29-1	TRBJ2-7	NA	CSVDSDSYEQYF	TGCAGCGTTGATTCGGACAGCTACGAGCAGTACTTC
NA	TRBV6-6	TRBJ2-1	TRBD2	CASSYSAAGAYNEQFF	TGTGCCAGCAGTTACTCGGCAGCGGGAGCCTACAATGAGCAGTTCTTC
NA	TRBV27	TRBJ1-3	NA	CASIRTPRGTIYF	TGTGCCAGCATTCGGACACCCCGGGGCACCATATATTTT
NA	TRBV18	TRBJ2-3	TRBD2	CASSPGTSGSTDTQYF	TGTGCCAGCTCACCTGGGACTAGCGGTTCTACAGATACGCAGTATTTT
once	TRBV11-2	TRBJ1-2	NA	CASSSVRQARGEGYTF	TGTGCCAGCAGCTCCGTGAGACAGGCCCGCGGGGAAGGCTACACCTTC
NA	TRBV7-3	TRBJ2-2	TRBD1	CASSLRGTGVGTGELFF	TGTGCCAGCAGCTTAAGAGGGACAGGGGTTGGGACCGGGGAGCTGTTTTTT
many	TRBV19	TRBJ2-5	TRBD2	CASSSSGRARETQYF	TGTGCCAGTAGCTCTAGCGGGAGGGCCAGAGAGACCCAGTACTTC
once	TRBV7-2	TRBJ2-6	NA	CSDSSGGSGANVLTF	TGTTCCGATTCCTCGGGCGGCTCTGGGGCCAACGTCCTGACTTTC
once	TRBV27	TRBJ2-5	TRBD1	CASTQKGGQGVEETQYF	TGTGCCAGCACCCAAAAGGGTGGACAGGGGGTCGAAGAGACCCAGTACTTC
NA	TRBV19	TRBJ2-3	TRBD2	CAPRGRSGGTDTQYF	TGTGCCCCTCGGGGGAGGTCGGGAGGGACAGATACGCAGTATTTT
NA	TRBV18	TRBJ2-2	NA	CASSPSLVAYTGELFF	TGTGCCAGCTCACCATCTCTTGTCGCGTACACCGGGGAGCTGTTTTTT
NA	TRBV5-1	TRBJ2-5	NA	CASSWGVGVSETQYF	TGCGCCAGCAGCTGGGGGGTTGGAGTCTCTGAGACCCAGTACTTC
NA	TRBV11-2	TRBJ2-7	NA	CASLRGPTYEQYF	TGTGCCAGCTTGCGGGGTCCGACCTACGAGCAGTACTTC
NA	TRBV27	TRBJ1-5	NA	CASSLSVGGSNQPQHF	TGTGCCAGCAGTTTATCGGTCGGGGGCAGCAATCAGCCCCAGCATTTT
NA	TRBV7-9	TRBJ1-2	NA	CASSPQGGVNYGYTF	TGTGCCAGCAGCCCTCAGGGCGGAGTGAACTATGGCTACACCTTC
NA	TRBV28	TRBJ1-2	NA	CASRGGRGDYGYTF	TGTGCCAGCAGGGGAGGCAGGGGAGACTATGGCTACACCTTC
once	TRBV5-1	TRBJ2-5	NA	CASSPVRFGGTAETQYF	NA
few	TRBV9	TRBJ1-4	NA	CASSEHRSNEKLFF	TGTGCCAGCAGCGAGCACAGGTCTAATGAAAAACTGTTTTTT
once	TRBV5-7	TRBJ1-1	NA	CASSLGRRNTEAFF	TGTGCCAGCAGCTTGGGGAGGAGGAACACTGAAGCTTTCTTT
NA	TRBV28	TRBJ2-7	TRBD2	CASSTLAAPRSYEQYF	TGTGCCAGCAGTACCCTAGCGGCCCCGAGGTCCTACGAGCAGTACTTC
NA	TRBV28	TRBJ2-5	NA	CASRFDGRETQYF	TGTGCCAGCAGGTTTGACGGGAGAGAGACCCAGTACTTC
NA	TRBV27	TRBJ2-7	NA	CASRRLAAYEQYF	TGTGCCAGCAGACGACTTGCGGCCTACGAGCAGTACTTC
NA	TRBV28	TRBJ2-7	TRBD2	CASSSIPSSGRFYEQYF	TGTGCCAGCAGTAGTATCCCCTCTAGCGGGCGATTCTACGAGCAGTACTTC
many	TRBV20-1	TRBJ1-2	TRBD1	CSAYRQGGYTF	TGCAGTGCTTATAGACAGGGAGGCTACACCTTC
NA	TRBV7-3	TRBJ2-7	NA	CASSTHPGLIDEQYF	TGTGCCAGCAGCACTCACCCAGGGTTGATTGACGAGCAGTACTTC
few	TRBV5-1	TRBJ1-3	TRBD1	CASQDRAGNTIYF	TGCGCCAGCCAAGACAGGGCTGGAAACACCATATATTTT
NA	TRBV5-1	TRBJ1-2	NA	CASSLIPGGGYTF	TGCGCCAGCAGCTTAATCCCTGGCGGTGGCTACACCTTC
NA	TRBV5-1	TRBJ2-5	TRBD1	CASSLGQGPPYF	TGCGCCAGCAGCCTGGGACAGGGGCCCCCGTACTTC
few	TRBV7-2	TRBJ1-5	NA	CASSLELAGGRHQHF	TGTGCCAGCAGCTTAGAACTAGCGGGAGGACGGCATCAGCATTTT
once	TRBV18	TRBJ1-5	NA	CASSPDRHQPQHF	TGTGCCAGCTCACCGGACCGGCATCAGCCCCAGCATTTT
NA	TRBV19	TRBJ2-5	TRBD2	CASSPGTSGMAETQYF	TGTGCCAGTAGTCCAGGGACTAGCGGGATGGCAGAGACCCAGTACTTC
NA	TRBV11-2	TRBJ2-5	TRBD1	CASSFLQGDQETQYF	TGTGCCAGCAGCTTTTTACAGGGGGACCAAGAGACCCAGTACTTC
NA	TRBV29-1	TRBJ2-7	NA	CSVVLSLTYEQYF	TGCAGCGTTGTGTTGTCACTGACCTACGAGCAGTACTTC
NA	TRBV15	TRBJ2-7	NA	CATSRPPAGYEQYF	TGTGCCACCAGCAGACCCCCGGCTGGGTACGAGCAGTACTTC
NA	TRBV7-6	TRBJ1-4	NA	CASSFSGRATNEKLFF	TGTGCCAGCAGCTTCTCAGGGAGAGCAACTAATGAAAAACTGTTTTTT
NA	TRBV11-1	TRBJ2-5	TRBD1	CASSHLSRGQGETQYF	TGTGCCAGCAGTCATCTCTCCCGAGGACAGGGGGAGACCCAGTACTTC
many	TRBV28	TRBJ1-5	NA	CASSLSTVGGGNSNQPQHF	TGTGCCAGCAGTTTATCCACGGTTGGGGGGGGAAATAGCAATCAGCCCCAGCATTTT
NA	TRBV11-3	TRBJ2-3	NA	CASSYREGDTQYF	TGTGCCAGCAGCTACAGGGAGGGGGATACGCAGTATTTT
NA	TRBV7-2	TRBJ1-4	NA	CASSSYKDGSKLFF	TGTGCCAGCAGCTCTTATAAGGACGGCTCAAAACTGTTTTTT